This TCR beta chain came from a study of blood T cell repertoires in COVID-19. Study background: Acute-phase and convalescent COVID-19 samples originated in the United States, Italy and Spain. PBMCs, B-cell-depleted T cells, or T cells were the source of the cDNA or gDNA that made up the material.

V shed 5 bases, J shed 6 bases, and the junction held 14 bases outside the gene matches. This CDR3 has 17 residues. Germline V CDR1 and CDR2: LNHNV, YYDKDF (reference sequence). This clone was seen repeatedly, ten times or more. Authors' data handling: The authors estimated nucleated cell counts from reference gene primer amplification. Using immunoSEQ multiplex PCR, the repertoire was profiled, and TCRdb retains in-frame clones only, with some absent. V and J calls and clone size are given by that table; D and trimming were obtained from the DNA. In the table there are around 100,000 clones, about 74% of which are singletons. Seattle's enrolled individuals joined amid active infection and were then monitored longitudinally.

Material: peripheral blood. The receptor's source is a man between 65 and 85 years old with COVID-19, enrolled during active disease. This sequence joins TRBV15 and TRBJ1-1, with 11 bases aligning to TRBD1. The DNA for the CDR3 is TGTGCCACCAGCGGATTTTTAGTCCCGGGACAGGGGGCTGAAGCTTTCTTT. Translating it yields CATSGFLVPGQGAEAFF.